This entry lists 3 T cell receptor beta chains sequenced from one sample in a study of cytomegalovirus exposure and HLA in healthy donors. Use of 60 Vbeta and 13 Jbeta primers characterized the PCR. The protocol was immunoSEQ multiplex PCR, while the TCRdb copy is restricted to in-frame clones and leaves out a portion. The sample lists almost 200,000 clones; roughly 85% were seen once. What was sequenced was PBMCs. The receptors here all came from a woman between 45 and 65 years old in good health and CMV-seronegative.

The J gene is TRBJ1-4, the V gene TRBV4-2, with a weak D call TRBD1 (6 bases). The CDR3 covers 14 residues. V lost 3 bases and J 6 bases, leaving 11 bases between the germline ends. CDR1 is LGHNA, CDR2 YNFKEQ, per germline. In DNA, the CDR3 is TGTGCCAGCAGCCAGGACAGACAGTATGAAAAACTGTTTTTT. The encoded protein is CASSQDRQYEKLFF.

CDR3 protein: CASSYSSQTEAFF. CDR3 nucleotides: TGTGCCAGCAGTTACTCGTCGCAGACTGAAGCTTTCTTT. This rearrangement joins TRBV6-6 to TRBJ1-1; D unresolved. Trimming removed 0 bases at V and 5 bases at J, with 7 bases between. The germline V gene encodes CDR1 MNHNY and CDR2 SVGAGI (reference sequence). This CDR3 has 13 amino acids.

The V gene is TRBV7-9, the J gene TRBJ2-1, with D possibly matching TRBD2 (5 bases). Deletions cut 1 base from V and 7 bases from J, with 14 bases between. The CDR3 spans 15 residues. Germline V lookup: CDR1 SEHNR, CDR2 FQNEAQ (reference sequence). CDR3 sequence: CASSLVEGRLNEQFF. The DNA of the CDR3 is TGTGCCAGCAGCTTAGTCGAGGGCCGGCTTAATGAGCAGTTCTTC.